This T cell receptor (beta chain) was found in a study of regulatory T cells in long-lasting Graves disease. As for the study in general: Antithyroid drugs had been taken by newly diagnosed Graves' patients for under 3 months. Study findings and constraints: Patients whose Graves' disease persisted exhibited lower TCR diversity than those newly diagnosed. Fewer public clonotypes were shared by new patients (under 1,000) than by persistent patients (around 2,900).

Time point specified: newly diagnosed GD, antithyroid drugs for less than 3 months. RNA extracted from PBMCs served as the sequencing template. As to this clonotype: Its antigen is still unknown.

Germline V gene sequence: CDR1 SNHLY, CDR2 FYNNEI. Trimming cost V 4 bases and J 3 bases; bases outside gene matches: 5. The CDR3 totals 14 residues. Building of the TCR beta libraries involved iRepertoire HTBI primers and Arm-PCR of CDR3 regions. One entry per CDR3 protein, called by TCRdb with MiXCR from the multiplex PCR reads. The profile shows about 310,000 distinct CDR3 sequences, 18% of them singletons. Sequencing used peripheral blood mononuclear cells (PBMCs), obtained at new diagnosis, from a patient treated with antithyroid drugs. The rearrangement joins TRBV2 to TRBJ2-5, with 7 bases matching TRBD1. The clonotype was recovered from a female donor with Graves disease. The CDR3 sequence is CASSVGTEKETQYF. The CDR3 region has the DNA TGTGCCAGCAGTGTCGGGACAGAAAAAGAGACCCAGTACTTC.